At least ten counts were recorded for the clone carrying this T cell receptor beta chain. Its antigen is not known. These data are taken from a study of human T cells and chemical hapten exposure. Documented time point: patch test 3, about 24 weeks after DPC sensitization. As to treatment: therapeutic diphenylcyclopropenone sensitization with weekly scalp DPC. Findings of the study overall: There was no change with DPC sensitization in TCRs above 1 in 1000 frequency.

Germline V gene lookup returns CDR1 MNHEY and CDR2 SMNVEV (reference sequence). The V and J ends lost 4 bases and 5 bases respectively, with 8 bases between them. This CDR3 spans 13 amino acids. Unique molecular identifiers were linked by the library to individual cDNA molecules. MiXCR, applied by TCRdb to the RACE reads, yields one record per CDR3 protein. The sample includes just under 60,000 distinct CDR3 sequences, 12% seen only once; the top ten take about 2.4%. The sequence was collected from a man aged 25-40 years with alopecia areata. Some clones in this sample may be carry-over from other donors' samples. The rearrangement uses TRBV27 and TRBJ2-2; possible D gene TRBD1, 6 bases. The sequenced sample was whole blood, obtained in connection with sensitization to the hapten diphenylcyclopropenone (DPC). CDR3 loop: CASSYTGTGELFF. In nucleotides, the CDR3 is TGTGCCAGCAGTTATACAGGGACCGGGGAGCTGTTTTTT.